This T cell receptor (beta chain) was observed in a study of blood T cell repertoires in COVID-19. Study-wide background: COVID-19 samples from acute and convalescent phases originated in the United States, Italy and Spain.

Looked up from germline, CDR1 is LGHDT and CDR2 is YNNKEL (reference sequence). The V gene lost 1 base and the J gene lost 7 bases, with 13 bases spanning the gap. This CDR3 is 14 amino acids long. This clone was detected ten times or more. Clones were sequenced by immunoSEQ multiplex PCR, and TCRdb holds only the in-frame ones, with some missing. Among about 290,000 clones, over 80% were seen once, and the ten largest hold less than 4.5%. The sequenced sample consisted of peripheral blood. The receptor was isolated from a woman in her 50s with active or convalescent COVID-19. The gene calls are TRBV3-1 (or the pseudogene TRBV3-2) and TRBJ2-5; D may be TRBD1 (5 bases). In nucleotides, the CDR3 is TGTGCCAGCAGCCAAGGGGGCTTTCCAGGGACCCAGTACTTC. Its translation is CASSQGGFPGTQYF.